This paragraph reports one T cell receptor (beta chain). The antigen is unknown. These data originate in a study of shared clonotypes between healthy human individuals. The assay was immunoSEQ multiplex PCR, and TCRdb's table has in-frame clones only and misses some. Here the sample spans some 1.5 million clones, under 99% being singletons. Study-wide findings and caveats: Specimens sampled were limited to blood, with tissue repertoires likely differing. Generally, naive subsets came out with larger estimated richness than memory subsets.

The junction had 7 bases not matched to a gene; V was cut back by 6 bases and J by 4 bases. The CDR3 is made up of 14 amino acids. CDR1 MNHNS and CDR2 SASEGT come from the germline V gene. Sequences were obtained from naive CD4+ T cells sorted from blood. The subset is: CD45RA+ positively selected. The clonotype was recovered from a man aged 30-40 years in good health. This rearrangement joins TRBV6-1 to TRBJ2-7, with TRBD2 matching 9 bases. The CDR3 loop is CASSPTSGLYEQYF. The CDR3 DNA reads TGTGCCAGCAGCCCGACTAGCGGATTATACGAGCAGTACTTC.